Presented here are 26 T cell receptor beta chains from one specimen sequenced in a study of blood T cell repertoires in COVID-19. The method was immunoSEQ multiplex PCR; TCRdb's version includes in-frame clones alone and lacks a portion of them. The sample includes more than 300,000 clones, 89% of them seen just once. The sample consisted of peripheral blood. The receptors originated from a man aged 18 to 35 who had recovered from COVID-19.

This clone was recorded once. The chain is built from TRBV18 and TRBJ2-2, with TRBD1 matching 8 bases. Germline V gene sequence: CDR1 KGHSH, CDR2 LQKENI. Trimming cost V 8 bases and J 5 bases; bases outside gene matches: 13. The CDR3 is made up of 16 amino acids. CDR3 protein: CASQSLRGQDTGELFF. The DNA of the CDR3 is TGTGCCAGCCAGTCTCTCAGGGGGCAGGATACCGGGGAGCTGTTTTTT.

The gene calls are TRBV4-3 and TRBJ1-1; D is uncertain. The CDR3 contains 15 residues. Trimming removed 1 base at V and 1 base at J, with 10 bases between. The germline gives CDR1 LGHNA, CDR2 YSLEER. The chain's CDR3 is CASSQVGRGNTEAFF. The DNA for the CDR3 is TGCGCCAGCAGCCAAGTAGGCAGAGGGAACACTGAAGCTTTCTTT.

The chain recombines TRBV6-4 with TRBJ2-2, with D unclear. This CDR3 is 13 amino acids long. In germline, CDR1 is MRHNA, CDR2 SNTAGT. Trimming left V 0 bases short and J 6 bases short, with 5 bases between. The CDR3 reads CASSDSQAGELFF. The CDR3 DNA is TGTGCCAGCAGTGACTCCCAGGCCGGGGAGCTGTTTTTT.

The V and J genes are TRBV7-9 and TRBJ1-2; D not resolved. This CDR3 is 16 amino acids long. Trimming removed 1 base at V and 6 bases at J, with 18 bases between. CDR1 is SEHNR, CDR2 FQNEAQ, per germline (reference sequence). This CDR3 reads CASSLVKIEVTHGYTF. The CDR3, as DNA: TGTGCCAGCAGCTTAGTTAAAATAGAGGTCACGCATGGCTACACCTTC.

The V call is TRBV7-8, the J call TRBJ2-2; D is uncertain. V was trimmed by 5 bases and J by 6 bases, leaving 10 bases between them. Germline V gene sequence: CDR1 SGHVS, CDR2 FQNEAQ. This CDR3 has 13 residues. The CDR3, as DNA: TGTGCCAGCAGCCCCGACTCACCCGGGGAGCTGTTTTTT. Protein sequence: CASSPDSPGELFF.

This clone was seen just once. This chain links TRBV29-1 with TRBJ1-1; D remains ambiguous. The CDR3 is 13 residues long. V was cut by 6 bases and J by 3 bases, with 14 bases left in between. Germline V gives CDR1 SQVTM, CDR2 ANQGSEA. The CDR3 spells CSVGGWGDTEAFF. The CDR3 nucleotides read TGCAGCGTGGGAGGCTGGGGTGACACTGAAGCTTTCTTT.

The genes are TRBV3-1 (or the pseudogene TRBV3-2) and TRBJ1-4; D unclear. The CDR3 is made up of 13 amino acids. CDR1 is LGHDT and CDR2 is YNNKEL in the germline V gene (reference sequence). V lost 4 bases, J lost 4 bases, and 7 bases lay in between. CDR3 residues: CASSPGSNEKLFF. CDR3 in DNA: TGTGCCAGCAGCCCCGGGAGTAATGAAAAACTGTTTTTT.

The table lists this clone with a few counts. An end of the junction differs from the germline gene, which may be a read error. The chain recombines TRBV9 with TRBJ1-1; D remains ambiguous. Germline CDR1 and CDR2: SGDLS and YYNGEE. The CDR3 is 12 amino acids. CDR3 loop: CASSVGDTEAFF. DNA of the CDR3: TGTGCCAGCAGCGTAGGAGACACCGAAGCTTTCTTT. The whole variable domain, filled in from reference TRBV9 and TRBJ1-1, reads DSGVTQTPKHLITATGQRVTLRCSPRSGDLSVYWYQQSLDQGLQFLIQYYNGEERAKGNILERFSAQQFPDLHSELNLSSLELGDSALYFCASSVGDTEAFFGQGTRLTVV.

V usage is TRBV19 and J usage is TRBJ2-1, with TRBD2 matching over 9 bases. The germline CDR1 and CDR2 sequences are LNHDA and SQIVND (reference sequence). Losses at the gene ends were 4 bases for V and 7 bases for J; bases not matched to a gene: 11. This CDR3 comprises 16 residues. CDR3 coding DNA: TGTGCCAGTAGTAAGGGCTCAGCGGGAGGTTTTAATGAGCAGTTCTTC. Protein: CASSKGSAGGFNEQFF.

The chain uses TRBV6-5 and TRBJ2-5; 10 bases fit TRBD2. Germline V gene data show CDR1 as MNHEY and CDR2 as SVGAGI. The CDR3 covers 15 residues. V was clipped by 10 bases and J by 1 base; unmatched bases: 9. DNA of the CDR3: TGTGCCACCACCAGTGGACTAGCGGTCCAAGAGACCCAGTACTTC. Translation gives CATTSGLAVQETQYF.

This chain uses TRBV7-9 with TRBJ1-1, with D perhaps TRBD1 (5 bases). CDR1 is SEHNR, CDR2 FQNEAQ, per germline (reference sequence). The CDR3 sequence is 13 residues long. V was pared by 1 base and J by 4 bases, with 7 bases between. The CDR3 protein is CASSLGTTTEAFF. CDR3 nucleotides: TGTGCCAGCAGCTTAGGGACAACCACTGAAGCTTTCTTT.

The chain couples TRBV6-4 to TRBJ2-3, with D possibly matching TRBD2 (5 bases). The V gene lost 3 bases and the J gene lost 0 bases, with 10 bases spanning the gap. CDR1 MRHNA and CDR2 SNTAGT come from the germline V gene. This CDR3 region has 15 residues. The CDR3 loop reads CASSDVARSTDTQYF. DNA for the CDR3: TGTGCCAGCAGTGATGTAGCGAGGAGCACAGATACGCAGTATTTT.

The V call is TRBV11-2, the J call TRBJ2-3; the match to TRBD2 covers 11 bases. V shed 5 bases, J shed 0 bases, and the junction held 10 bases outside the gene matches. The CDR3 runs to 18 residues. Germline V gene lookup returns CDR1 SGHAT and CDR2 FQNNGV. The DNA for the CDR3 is TGTGCCAGCAGCCCCATTCTAGCGGGAGGAGTAAGCACAGATACGCAGTATTTT. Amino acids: CASSPILAGGVSTDTQYF.

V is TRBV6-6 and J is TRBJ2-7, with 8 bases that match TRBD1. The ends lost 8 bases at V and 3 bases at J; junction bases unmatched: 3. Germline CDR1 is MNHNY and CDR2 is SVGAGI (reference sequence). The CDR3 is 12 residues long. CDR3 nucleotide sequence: TGTGCCAGCCGGGACAGGTACTACGAGCAGTACTTC. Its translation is CASRDRYYEQYF.

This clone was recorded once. The CDR3 DNA is TGTGCCAGCAGCTTGGTGAGCTCCTACAATGAGCAGTTCTTC. Residues: CASSLVSSYNEQFF. The chain has TRBV7-9 and TRBJ2-1; no reliable D call. V lost 3 bases and J 0 bases, leaving 6 bases between the germline ends. The CDR3 has 14 residues. The germline V gene encodes CDR1 SEHNR and CDR2 FQNEAQ (reference sequence). Combining the CDR3 with reference TRBV7-9 and TRBJ2-1 gives the whole variable domain DTGVSQNPRHKITKRGQNVTFRCDPISEHNRLYWYRQTLGQGPEFLTYFQNEAQLEKSRLLSDRFSAERPKGSFSTLEIQRTEQGDSAMYLCASSLVSSYNEQFFGPGTRLTVL.

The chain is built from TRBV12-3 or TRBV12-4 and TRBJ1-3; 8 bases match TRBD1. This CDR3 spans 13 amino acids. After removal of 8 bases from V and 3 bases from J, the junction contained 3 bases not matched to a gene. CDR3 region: CASLGTGGNTIYF. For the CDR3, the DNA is TGTGCCAGCCTCGGGACAGGTGGAAACACCATATATTTT.

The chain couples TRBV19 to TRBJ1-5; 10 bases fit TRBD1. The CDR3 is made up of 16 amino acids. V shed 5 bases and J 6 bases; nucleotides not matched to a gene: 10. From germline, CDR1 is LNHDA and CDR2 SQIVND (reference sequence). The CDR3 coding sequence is TGTGCCAGTAGTTCGACAGGGGGCTTTTTTTCTCAGCCCCAGCATTTT. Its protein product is CASSSTGGFFSQPQHF.

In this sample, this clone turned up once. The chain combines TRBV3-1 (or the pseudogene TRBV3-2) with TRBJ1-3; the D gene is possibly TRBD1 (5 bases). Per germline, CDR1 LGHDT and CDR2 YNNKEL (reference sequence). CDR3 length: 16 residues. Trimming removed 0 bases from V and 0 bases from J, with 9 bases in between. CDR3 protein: CASSQDGTVSGNTIYF. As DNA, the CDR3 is TGTGCCAGCAGCCAAGATGGGACTGTCTCTGGAAACACCATATATTTT.

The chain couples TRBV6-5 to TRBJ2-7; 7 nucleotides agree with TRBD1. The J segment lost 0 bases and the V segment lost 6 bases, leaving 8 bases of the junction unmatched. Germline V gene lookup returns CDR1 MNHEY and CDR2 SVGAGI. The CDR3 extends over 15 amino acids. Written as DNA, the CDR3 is TGTGCCAGCAGCGACAGGGTTAGGGCCTCCTACGAGCAGTACTTC. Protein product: CASSDRVRASYEQYF.

CDR3 region: CASSQGTGGGNQPQHF. In DNA form, the CDR3 reads TGTGCCAGCAGTCAAGGAACAGGGGGAGGCAATCAGCCCCAGCATTTT. The rearrangement joins TRBV6-2 or TRBV6-3 to TRBJ1-5, with TRBD1 identical over 8 bases. V gave up 5 bases and J gave up 2 bases; unmatched junction bases: 8. CDR1 and CDR2 from the germline V gene are MNHEY and SVGEGT. The CDR3 loop spans 16 amino acids.

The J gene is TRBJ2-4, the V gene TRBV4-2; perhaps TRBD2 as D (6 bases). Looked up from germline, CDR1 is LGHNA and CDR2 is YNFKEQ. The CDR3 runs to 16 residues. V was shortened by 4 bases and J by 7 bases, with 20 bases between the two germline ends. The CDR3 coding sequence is TGTGCCAGCAGCCTAGAATACCGCGGGACGGTGAACATTCAGTACTTC. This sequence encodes CASSLEYRGTVNIQYF.

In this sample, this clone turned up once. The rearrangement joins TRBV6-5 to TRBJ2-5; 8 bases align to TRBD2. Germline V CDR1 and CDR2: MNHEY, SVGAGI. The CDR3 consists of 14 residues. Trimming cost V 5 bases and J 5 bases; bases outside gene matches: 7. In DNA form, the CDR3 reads TGTGCCAGCAGTCTGAGGGGCGGGGGGGAGACCCAGTACTTC. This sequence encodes CASSLRGGGETQYF.

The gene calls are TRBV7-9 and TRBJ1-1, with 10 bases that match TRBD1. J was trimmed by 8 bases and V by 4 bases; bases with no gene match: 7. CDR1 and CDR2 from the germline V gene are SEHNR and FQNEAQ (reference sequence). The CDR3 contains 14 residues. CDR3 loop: CASSSGQGEGEAFF. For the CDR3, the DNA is TGTGCCAGCAGCTCAGGACAGGGGGAGGGGGAAGCTTTCTTT.

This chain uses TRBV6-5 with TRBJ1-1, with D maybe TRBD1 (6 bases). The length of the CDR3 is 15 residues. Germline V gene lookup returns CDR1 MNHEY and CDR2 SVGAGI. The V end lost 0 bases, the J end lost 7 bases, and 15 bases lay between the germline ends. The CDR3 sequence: CASSYSIDGGGEAFF. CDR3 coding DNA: TGTGCCAGCAGTTACTCGATAGATGGGGGCGGTGAAGCTTTCTTT.

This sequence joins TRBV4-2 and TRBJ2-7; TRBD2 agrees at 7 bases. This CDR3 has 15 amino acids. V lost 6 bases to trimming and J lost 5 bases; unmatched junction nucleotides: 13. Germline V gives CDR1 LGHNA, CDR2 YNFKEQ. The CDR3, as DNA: TGTGCCAGCAGTCGGTCGGTTAAAGCGGGAAACGAGCAGTACTTC. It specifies CASSRSVKAGNEQYF.

CDR3 sequence reads: CASSYLDRKNTEAFF. Written as DNA, the CDR3 is TGTGCCAGCAGTTACCTCGACAGGAAGAACACTGAAGCTTTCTTT. The J gene is TRBJ1-1, the V gene TRBV6-5; D may be TRBD1 (6 bases). The CDR3 length is 15 residues. The germline V gene has CDR1 MNHEY and CDR2 SVGAGI. V was pared by 2 bases and J by 1 base, with 11 bases between.